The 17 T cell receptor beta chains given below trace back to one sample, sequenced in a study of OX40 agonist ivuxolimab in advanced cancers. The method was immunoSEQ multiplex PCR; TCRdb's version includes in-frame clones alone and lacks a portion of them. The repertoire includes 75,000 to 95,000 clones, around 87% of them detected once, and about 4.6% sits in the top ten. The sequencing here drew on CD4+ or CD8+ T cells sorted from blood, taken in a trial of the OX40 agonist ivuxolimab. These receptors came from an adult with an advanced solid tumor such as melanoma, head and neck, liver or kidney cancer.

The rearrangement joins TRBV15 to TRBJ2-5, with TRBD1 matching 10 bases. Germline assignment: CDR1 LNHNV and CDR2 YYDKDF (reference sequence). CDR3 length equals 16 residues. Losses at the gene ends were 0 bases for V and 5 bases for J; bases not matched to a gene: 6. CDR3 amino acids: CATSRDGDRGSETQYF. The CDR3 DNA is TGTGCCACCAGCAGAGATGGGGACAGGGGATCGGAGACCCAGTACTTC.

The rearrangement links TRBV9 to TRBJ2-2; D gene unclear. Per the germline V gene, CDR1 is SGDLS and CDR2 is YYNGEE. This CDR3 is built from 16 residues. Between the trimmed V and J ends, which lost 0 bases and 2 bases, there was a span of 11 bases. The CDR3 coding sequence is TGTGCCAGCAGCGTAGCTCAGTCCTTTAACACCGGGGAGCTGTTTTTT. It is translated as CASSVAQSFNTGELFF.

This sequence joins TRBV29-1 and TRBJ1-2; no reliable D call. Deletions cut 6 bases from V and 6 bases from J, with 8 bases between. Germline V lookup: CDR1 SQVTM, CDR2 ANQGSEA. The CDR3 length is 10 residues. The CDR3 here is CSVDLDGYTF. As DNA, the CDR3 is TGCAGCGTCGACTTGGATGGCTACACCTTC.

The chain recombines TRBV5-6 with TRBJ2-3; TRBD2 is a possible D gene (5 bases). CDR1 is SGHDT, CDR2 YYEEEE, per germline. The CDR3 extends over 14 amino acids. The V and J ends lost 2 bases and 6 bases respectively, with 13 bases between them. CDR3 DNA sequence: TGTGCCAGCAGCTTCTGGCCTAGGAGGGATACGCAGTATTTT. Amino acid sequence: CASSFWPRRDTQYF. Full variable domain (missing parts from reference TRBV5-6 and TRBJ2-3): DAGVTQSPTHLIKTRGQQVTLRCSPKSGHDTVSWYQQALGQGPQFIFQYYEEEERQRGNFPDRFSGHQFPNYSSELNVNALLLGDSALYLCASSFWPRRDTQYFGPGTRLTVL.

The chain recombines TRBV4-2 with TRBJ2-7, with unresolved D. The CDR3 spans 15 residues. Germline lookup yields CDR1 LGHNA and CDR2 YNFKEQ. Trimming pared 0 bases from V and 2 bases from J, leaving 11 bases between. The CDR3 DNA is TGTGCCAGCAGCCAAGATCGCCAGAGACCCTACGAGCAGTACTTC. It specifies CASSQDRQRPYEQYF.

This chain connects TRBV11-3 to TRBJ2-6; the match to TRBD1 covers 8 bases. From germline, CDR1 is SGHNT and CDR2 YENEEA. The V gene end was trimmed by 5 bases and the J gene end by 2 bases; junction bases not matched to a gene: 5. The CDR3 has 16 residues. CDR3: CASSQRTGPGANVLTF. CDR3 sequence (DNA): TGTGCCAGCAGCCAAAGGACAGGGCCTGGGGCCAACGTCCTGACTTTC.

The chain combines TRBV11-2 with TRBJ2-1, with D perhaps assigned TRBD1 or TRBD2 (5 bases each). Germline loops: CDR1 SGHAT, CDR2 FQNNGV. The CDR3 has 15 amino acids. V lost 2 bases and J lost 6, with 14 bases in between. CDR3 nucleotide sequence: TGTGCCAGCAGCTTACAACGTGGGACCACCAATGAGCAGTTCTTC. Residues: CASSLQRGTTNEQFF. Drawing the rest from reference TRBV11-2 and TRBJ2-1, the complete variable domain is EAGVAQSPRYKIIEKRQSVAFWCNPISGHATLYWYQQILGQGPKLLIQFQNNGVVDDSQLPKDRFSAERLKGVDSTLKIQPAKLEDSAVYLCASSLQRGTTNEQFFGPGTRLTVL.

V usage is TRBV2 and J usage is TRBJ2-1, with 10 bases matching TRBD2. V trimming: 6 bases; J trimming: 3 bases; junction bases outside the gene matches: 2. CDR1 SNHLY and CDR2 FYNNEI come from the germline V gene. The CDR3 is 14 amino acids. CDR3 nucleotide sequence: TGTGCCAGCAGAGGACTAGCGGACTACAATGAGCAGTTCTTC. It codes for CASRGLADYNEQFF.

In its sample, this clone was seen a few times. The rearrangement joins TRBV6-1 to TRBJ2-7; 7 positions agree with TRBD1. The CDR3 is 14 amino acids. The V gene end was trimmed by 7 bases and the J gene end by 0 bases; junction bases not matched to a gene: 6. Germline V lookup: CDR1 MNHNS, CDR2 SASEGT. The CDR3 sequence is CASTQDRVSYEQYF. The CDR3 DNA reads TGTGCCAGCACCCAAGACAGGGTCTCCTACGAGCAGTACTTC.

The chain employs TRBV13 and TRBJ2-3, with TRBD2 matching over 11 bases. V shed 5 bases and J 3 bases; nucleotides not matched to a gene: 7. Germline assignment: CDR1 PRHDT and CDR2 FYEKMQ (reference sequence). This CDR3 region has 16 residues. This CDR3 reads CASSPNSGRGTDTQYF. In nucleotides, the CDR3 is TGTGCCAGCAGCCCAAATAGCGGGAGGGGGACAGATACGCAGTATTTT.

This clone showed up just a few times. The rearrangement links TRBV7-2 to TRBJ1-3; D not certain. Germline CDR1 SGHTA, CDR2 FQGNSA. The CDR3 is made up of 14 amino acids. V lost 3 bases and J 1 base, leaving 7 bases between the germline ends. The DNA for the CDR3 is TGTGCCAGCAGCTTCGACTGGTCTGGAAACACCATATATTTT. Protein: CASSFDWSGNTIYF.

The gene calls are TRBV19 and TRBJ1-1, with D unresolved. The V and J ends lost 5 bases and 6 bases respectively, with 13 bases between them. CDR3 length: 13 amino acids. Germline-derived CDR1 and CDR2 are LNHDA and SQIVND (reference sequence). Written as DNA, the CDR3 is TGTGCCAGTAGTGTTAGACAACCAGCTGAAGCTTTCTTT. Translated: CASSVRQPAEAFF.

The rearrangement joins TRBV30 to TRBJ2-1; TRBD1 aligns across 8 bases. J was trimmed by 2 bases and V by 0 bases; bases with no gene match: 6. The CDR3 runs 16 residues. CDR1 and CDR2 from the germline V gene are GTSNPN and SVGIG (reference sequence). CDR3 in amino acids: CAWSVLGQGTYNEQFF. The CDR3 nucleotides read TGTGCCTGGAGTGTACTCGGACAGGGTACCTACAATGAGCAGTTCTTC.

CDR3: CSVGRQRETQYF. The CDR3 DNA reads TGCAGCGTTGGGAGGCAGCGAGAGACCCAGTACTTC. The V call is TRBV29-1, the J call TRBJ2-5, with a weak D call TRBD2 (5 bases). CDR3 size: 12 residues. The ends were cut back, 4 bases at V and 4 bases at J, with 10 bases in the middle. Germline loops: CDR1 SQVTM, CDR2 ANQGSEA.

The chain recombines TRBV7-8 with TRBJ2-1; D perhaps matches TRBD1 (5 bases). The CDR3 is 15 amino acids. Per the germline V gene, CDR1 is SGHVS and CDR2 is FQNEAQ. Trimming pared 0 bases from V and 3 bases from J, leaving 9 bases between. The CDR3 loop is CASSLAVTDYNEQFF. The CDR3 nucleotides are TGTGCCAGCAGCTTAGCGGTGACAGACTACAATGAGCAGTTCTTC.

The CDR3 loop reads CASSYDPRQGAGYTF. The DNA for the CDR3 is TGTGCCAGCAGTTACGACCCTCGACAGGGTGCTGGCTACACCTTC. The V gene is TRBV6-6, the J gene TRBJ1-2, with 7 positions matching TRBD1. This CDR3 spans 15 amino acids. V trimming: 2 bases; J trimming: 7 bases; junction bases outside the gene matches: 10. CDR1 is MNHNY, CDR2 SVGAGI, per germline (reference sequence).

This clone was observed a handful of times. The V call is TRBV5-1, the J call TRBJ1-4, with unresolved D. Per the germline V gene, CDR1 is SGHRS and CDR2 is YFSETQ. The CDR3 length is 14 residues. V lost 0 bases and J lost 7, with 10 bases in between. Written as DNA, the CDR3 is TGCGCCAGCAGCTTGGGTCACGGAGGTGAAAAACTGTTTTTT. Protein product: CASSLGHGGEKLFF. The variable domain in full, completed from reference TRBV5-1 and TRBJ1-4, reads KAGVTQTPRYLIKTRGQQVTLSCSPISGHRSVSWYQQTPGQGLQFLFEYFSETQRNKGNFPGRFSGRQFSNSRSEMNVSTLELGDSALYLCASSLGHGGEKLFFGSGTQLSVL.